This entry is about one TCR beta chain. This entry is derived from a study of T-cell reconstitution after alpha-beta-depleted transplantation in children. Unique molecular identifiers featured in how the TCRbeta library was prepared. Via MiXCR, TCRdb re-called the PCR reads, giving one row per CDR3 protein. This table has approximately 630,000 distinct CDR3 sequences, around 13% appearing once. The CDR3 consists of 16 residues. V lost 4 bases and J 0 bases, leaving 17 bases between the germline ends. Germline V lookup: CDR1 SGHRS, CDR2 YFSETQ. The genes are TRBV5-1 and TRBJ2-7, with D possibly TRBD1 on 7 matching bases. The sequence was obtained from a girl aged 2 to 9 with congenital amegakaryocytic thrombocytopenia, due to receive a stem cell transplant. The source was PBMCs, collected before TCRalphabeta/CD19-depleted stem cell transplant. As DNA, the CDR3 is TGCGCCAGCAGCGCCCCACGGGGGACAGCCTCCTACGAGCAGTACTTC. This gives the protein CASSAPRGTASYEQYF.